The TCR beta chain described here comes from a study of T cell responses to AZD1222 COVID-19 vaccine (dated by TCRdb to the early 2020s). A note on the overall study: TCR sequencing covered fewer than 250 trial participants: some 210 given two doses of AZD1222 and 26 given two doses of MenACWY control vaccine. Trial participants were enrolled into age subgroups of 18-55, 56-69 and 70-plus years, which contained roughly 150, 30 and 60 TCR-sequenced participants, respectively. Overall results and qualifications from the work: After two AZD1222 doses, spike-specific TCR breadth and depth were significantly higher than at day 0 and than in MenACWY recipients. Because no day 14 peak-response samples were available, repertoires were characterized only after the peak T cell response. Reportedly, almost half of the unique spike-specific TCRs recognized epitopes lying outside the regions that are mutated in the B.1.351 and B.1.1.7 variants. The whole spike protein was spanned by vaccine-associated CD4 TCRs, and dominant responses were seen in regions 160-218 and 743-854. In the small 56-69-year group, the increase in depth fell short of significance, most likely because of low power. Most participants were white British and females outnumbered males, and the authors suggested that clonal diversity may have been underestimated. Only 5 to 7 AZD1222 recipients were SARS-CoV-2 seropositive at baseline, limiting conclusions about previously exposed vaccinees.

CDR1 and CDR2 are drawn from the germline V gene: SNHLY, FYNNEI. The V end gives up 5 bases and the J end 4 bases, leaving 2 bases in the junction not matched to a gene. The CDR3 measures 13 amino acids from cysteine to phenylalanine. Of the read, only the CDR3 DNA is kept; its 39 bases are in frame from base 1. The CDR3 regions of human TCRbeta chains were subjected to immunosequencing. Per the source publication's procedure: TCRs in the repertoires were compared against a reference library of SARS-CoV-2-specific TCRs that had been generated with the MIRA antigen-specificity platform. Breadth was defined as the fraction of unique TCRs that were SARS-CoV-2-associated. Depth was defined as the fraction of total T cells that were SARS-CoV-2-associated. Using the MIRA data, each spike-specific TCR was assigned both to the spike region to which the TCR was reactive and to a CD4 or CD8 class. Log10-transformed breadth and depth values were compared by one-way ANOVA with Sidak's multiple comparisons tests. The immuneACCESS repertoire file appears here via TCRdb, limited to in-frame rearrangements. These files lack a portion of the clones; in checked studies, under half of the deficit traces to unresolved V genes, and the cause of the others is not known. The D gene and trimming were derived from the DNA, and the V and J assignments and clone size from that table. This sample comprises 150,000 to 200,000 clones, about nine tenths of them detected only once. Together, the top ten hold approximately 2.7% of the sample.

Only one count was recorded for this clone. Its antigen is not yet known. The sample holds no much larger clone one base away, and base qualities are not on file. The time point label, read with the paper, signifies: baseline before first vaccination. Reading the label with the study, this specimen's treatment or condition is: meningococcal conjugate vaccine given as trial control. The vaccinee samples were drawn from two UK trials, COV001 and COV002, one of which was a single-blind randomized controlled phase 2/3 trial testing AZD1222 (ChAdOx1 nCoV-19) in healthy adults. For TCRbeta chain sequencing, PBMC samples from trial participants were taken at day 0 and at day 28 after the second dose.

The clonotype originates from an adult in good health. This sample comprised peripheral blood, obtained on day 0 of MenACWY control vaccination. This chain joins TRBV2 to TRBJ1-5; 7 nucleotides in the junction match TRBD1. The CDR3 reads as follows: CASSPQGNQPQHF. The DNA sequence is given as TGTGCCAGCAGTCCACAGGGGAATCAGCCCCAGCATTTT.